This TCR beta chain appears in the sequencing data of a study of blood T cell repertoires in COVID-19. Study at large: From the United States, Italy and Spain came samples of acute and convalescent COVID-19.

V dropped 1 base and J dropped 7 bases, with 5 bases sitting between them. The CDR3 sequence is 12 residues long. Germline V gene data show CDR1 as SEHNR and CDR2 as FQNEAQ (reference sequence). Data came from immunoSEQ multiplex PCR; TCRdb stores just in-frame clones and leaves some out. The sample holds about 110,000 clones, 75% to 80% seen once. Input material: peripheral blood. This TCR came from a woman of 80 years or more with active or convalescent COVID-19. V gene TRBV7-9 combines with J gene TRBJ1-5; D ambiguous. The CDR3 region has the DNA TGTGCCAGCAGCTTAGACAGCCAGCCCCAGCATTTT. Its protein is CASSLDSQPQHF. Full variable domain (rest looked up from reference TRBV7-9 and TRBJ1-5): DTGVSQNPRHKITKRGQNVTFRCDPISEHNRLYWYRQTLGQGPEFLTYFQNEAQLEKSRLLSDRFSAERPKGSFSTLEIQRTEQGDSAMYLCASSLDSQPQHFGDGTRLSIL.